These 20 T cell receptor beta chains were all obtained from the same sample, sequenced in a study of read filtering for tumor transcriptome and immune sequencing. Molecular barcoded adaptors covering alpha/delta and beta/gamma chains were used on about 0.4 ug RNA. One entry per CDR3 protein results from TCRdb running MiXCR on the reads. In the table there are about 45,000 distinct CDR3 sequences, 20% of which are singletons. Sequencing was done on a sample of a population of CD138-negative cells sorted from bone marrow. The receptors shown here come from a donor aged 40 or older with multiple myeloma.

As for this clonotype: Since a much larger clone is just one base distant, this may be a read error. The chain combines TRBV29-1 with TRBJ1-2; D is uncertain. Germline V gene sequence: CDR1 SQVTM, CDR2 ANQGSEA. The CDR3 is made up of 12 amino acids. CDR3 loop: CSVEGSYYGYIF. CDR3 nucleotides: TGCAGCGTTGAGGGCAGTTACTATGGCTACATCTTC.

With regard to this clonotype: At one of its ends the junction is not consistent with the germline gene, which may arise from a read error. This chain uses TRBV2 with TRBJ2-1; no definite D call. CDR3 size: 11 residues. Germline CDR1 and CDR2: SNHLY and FYNNEI. CDR3 loop: CASSVYNEQFF. Written as DNA, the CDR3 is TGTGCTAGCAGTGTATACAATGAGCAGTTCTTC.

This clonotype is medium-sized within its sample. One end of the junction varies from germline; a read error may be responsible. The gene calls are TRBV7-2 and TRBJ2-1; a weak D match, TRBD1 (6 bases). The CDR3 is 14 amino acids. Germline assignment: CDR1 SGHTA and CDR2 FQGNSA. Written as DNA, the CDR3 is TGCGCCAGCAGCCAAGAGGGGGTCTACAATGAGCAGTTCTTC. Amino acids: CASSQEGVYNEQFF.

This clonotype was seen a handful of times. A much larger clone differs from this one at a single base, so this may be a read error. This sequence joins TRBV28 and TRBJ2-7; D is possibly TRBD2 (5 bases). The CDR3 length is 11 residues. Germline V CDR1 and CDR2: MDHEN, SYDVKM. Between the trimmed V and J ends, which lost 7 bases and 9 bases, there was a span of 13 bases. The CDR3, as DNA: TGTGCCAGCACCTCTTCTGAGGGGCAGTACTTC. Its translation is CASTSSEGQYF. The entire variable domain, with the rest obtained from reference TRBV28 and TRBJ2-7, is as follows: DVKVTQSSRYLVKRTGEKVFLECVQDMDHENMFWYRQDPGLGLRLIYFSYDVKMKEKGDIPEGYSVSREKKERFSLILESASTNQTSMYLCASTSSEGQYFGPGTRLTVT.

This clonotype has ten or more counts. The chain employs TRBV5-6 and TRBJ2-1, with TRBD2 matching over 10 bases. In germline, CDR1 is SGHDT, CDR2 YYEEEE. The J segment lost 0 bases and the V segment lost 7 bases, leaving 4 bases of the junction unmatched. The CDR3 has 15 residues. In DNA form, the CDR3 reads TGTGCCAGCGGGCAGCGGGAGGGCTCCTACAATGAGCAGTTCTTC. Translated, it gives CASGQREGSYNEQFF.

Ten or more counts support this clonotype. The CDR3 reads CSALSRLASGRGPYNEQFF. In DNA, the CDR3 is TGCAGCGCCCTCTCCAGACTCGCAAGCGGGAGGGGCCCCTACAATGAGCAGTTCTTC. The gene calls are TRBV29-1 and TRBJ2-1; 10 nucleotides agree with TRBD2. Germline loops: CDR1 SQVTM, CDR2 ANQGSEA. This CDR3 has 19 amino acids. V was pared by 7 bases and J by 2 bases, with 20 bases of the junction left unmatched.

This clonotype was counted only a few times. V and J are TRBV20-1 and TRBJ2-3, with unresolved D. The ends were cut back, 0 bases at V and 1 base at J, with 8 bases in the middle. Germline CDR1 DFQATT, CDR2 SNEGSKA (reference sequence). The CDR3 loop spans 14 amino acids. CDR3 loop: CSARDPSRTDTQYF. CDR3 DNA: TGCAGTGCTAGAGACCCGTCGCGCACAGATACGCAGTATTTT.

As regards this clonotype: One base away lies a much larger clone, so this may be a sequencing read error. This chain uses TRBV29-1 with TRBJ1-1; tentative D call: TRBD1 (6 bases). The V gene's germline CDR1 is SQVTM and CDR2 ANQGSEA. Trimming removed 4 bases at V and 5 bases at J, with 17 bases between. The CDR3 is 14 residues long. The CDR3 coding sequence is TGCAGCGTTGGATACTGGGGGCGCGGGACTGAAGCTTTCTTT. It translates to CSVGYWGRGTEAFF.

Turning to this clonotype: This probably arose from a read error, given a far larger clone one base away. This chain uses TRBV6-1 with TRBJ2-7; no definite D call. Germline-derived CDR1 and CDR2 are MNHNS and SASEGT. The CDR3 spans 13 residues. The CDR3 protein is CASSTDQSYEQCF. CDR3 DNA: TGTGCCAGCAGCACGGACCAATCCTACGAGCAGTGCTTC.

The V call is TRBV10-3, the J call TRBJ1-1; 7 bases agree with TRBD1. The length of the CDR3 is 14 residues. V was clipped by 3 bases and J by 4 bases; unmatched bases: 5. Per germline, CDR1 ENHRY and CDR2 SYGVKD. The CDR3 nucleotides read TGTGCCATCAGTGATTTAGCAGGGGGCACTGAAGCTTTCTTT. This gives the protein CAISDLAGGTEAFF.

This clonotype was observed many times. CDR3 loop: CASVDFSRNTEAFF. CDR3 nucleotide sequence: TGTGCCAGCGTAGACTTTTCAAGGAACACTGAAGCTTTCTTT. The chain employs TRBV6-1 and TRBJ1-1; D remains ambiguous. Trimming took 8 bases from V and 1 from J, leaving 14 bases between them. In germline, CDR1 is MNHNS, CDR2 SASEGT. The CDR3 covers 14 residues.

This clonotype was seen at least ten times. This rearrangement joins TRBV6-5 to TRBJ2-1; D is undetermined. The CDR3 spans 12 residues. CDR1 is MNHEY, CDR2 SVGAGI, per germline. Trimming pared 2 bases from V and 5 bases from J, leaving 4 bases between. CDR3: CASSYGDNEQFF. CDR3 in DNA: TGTGCCAGCAGTTACGGGGACAATGAGCAGTTCTTC.

The rearrangement uses TRBV5-5 and TRBJ1-2; TRBD1 agrees at 7 bases. The germline V gene has CDR1 SGHKS and CDR2 YYEKEE (reference sequence). The V segment lost 0 bases and the J segment 2 bases; nucleotides outside the gene matches: 7. The CDR3 spans 16 residues. Written as DNA, the CDR3 is TGTGCCAGCAGCTTGGGTCCCGGGACAGACAACTATGGCTACACCTTC. It is translated as CASSLGPGTDNYGYTF.

In this sample, this clonotype turned up many times. The V and J genes are TRBV30 and TRBJ1-2; a weak D match, TRBD1 (6 bases). Germline CDR1 and CDR2: GTSNPN and SVGIG (reference sequence). V was cut by 4 bases and J by 4 bases, with 13 bases left in between. CDR3 length equals 13 residues. CDR3 sequence (DNA): TGTGCCTGGACGGAGGGGGTACGCTATGGCTACACCTTC. Translating it yields CAWTEGVRYGYTF.

The chain couples TRBV27 to TRBJ2-3; 10 nucleotides match TRBD1. The CDR3 extends over 16 amino acids. Germline V CDR1 and CDR2: MNHEY, SMNVEV (reference sequence). J gave up 3 bases and V 3 bases, and 6 bases lay outside the gene matches. CDR3 sequence (DNA): TGTGCCAGCAGTTTTGTCGGGACAGGGGTTACAGATACGCAGTATTTT. Translation: CASSFVGTGVTDTQYF.

Points on this clonotype: A read error may account for a junction end that differs from germline. The chain couples TRBV11-2 to TRBJ2-2; a possible D gene is TRBD2 (6 bases). CDR1 SGHAT and CDR2 FQNNGV come from the germline V gene. The CDR3 is 13 amino acids. The CDR3 sequence is CACSLDPIGGLFF. CDR3 coding DNA: TGTGCCTGCAGCTTAGATCCGATCGGGGGGCTGTTTTTT. The entire variable domain, with the rest obtained from reference TRBV11-2 and TRBJ2-2, is as follows: EAGVAQSPRYKIIEKRQSVAFWCNPISGHATLYWYQQILGQGPKLLIQFQNNGVVDDSQLPKDRFSAERLKGVDSTLKIQPAKLEDSAVYLCACSLDPIGGLFFGEGSRLTVL.

This clonotype has a count of ten or more. The chain recombines TRBV11-2 with TRBJ2-1; 8 nucleotides align to TRBD2. CDR1 and CDR2 from the germline V gene are SGHAT and FQNNGV. The CDR3 covers 17 residues. The junction had 4 bases not matched to a gene; V was cut back by 0 bases and J by 0 bases. The CDR3 nucleotides are TGTGCCAGCAGCTTAGAAATCGGGACTAGCTCCTACAATGAGCAGTTCTTC. This translates into CASSLEIGTSSYNEQFF. The full variable domain, completed using reference TRBV11-2 and TRBJ2-1, is EAGVAQSPRYKIIEKRQSVAFWCNPISGHATLYWYQQILGQGPKLLIQFQNNGVVDDSQLPKDRFSAERLKGVDSTLKIQPAKLEDSAVYLCASSLEIGTSSYNEQFFGPGTRLTVL.

This clonotype was seen ten or more times. The chain uses TRBV13 and TRBJ2-2; possible D gene TRBD1, 6 bases. CDR1 PRHDT and CDR2 FYEKMQ come from the germline V gene (reference sequence). The CDR3 length is 17 residues. V gave up 5 bases and J gave up 1 base, with 17 bases separating them. The chain's CDR3 is CASSPQQGRQNTGELFF. As DNA, the CDR3 is TGTGCCAGCAGCCCTCAACAGGGAAGGCAGAACACCGGGGAGCTGTTTTTT.

This clonotype was picked up many times. This sequence joins TRBV18 and TRBJ2-1; 10 bases align to TRBD2. The CDR3 spans 16 residues. Germline V lookup: CDR1 KGHSH, CDR2 LQKENI. V lost 3 bases and J lost 7; bases outside the gene matches: 9. As DNA, the CDR3 is TGTGCCAGCTCACCCCCTAGCGGGGGACTTTCAAATGAGCAGTTCTTC. Amino acid sequence: CASSPPSGGLSNEQFF.

V usage is TRBV7-9 and J usage is TRBJ2-7; 9 nucleotides align to TRBD1. This CDR3 has 13 residues. The germline V gene encodes CDR1 SEHNR and CDR2 FQNEAQ (reference sequence). V lost 6 bases to trimming and J lost 6 bases; unmatched junction nucleotides: 6. The CDR3 bases are TGTGCCAGCAGACGCGGGACAGGGAGCGAGCAGTACTTC. It yields the protein CASRRGTGSEQYF.